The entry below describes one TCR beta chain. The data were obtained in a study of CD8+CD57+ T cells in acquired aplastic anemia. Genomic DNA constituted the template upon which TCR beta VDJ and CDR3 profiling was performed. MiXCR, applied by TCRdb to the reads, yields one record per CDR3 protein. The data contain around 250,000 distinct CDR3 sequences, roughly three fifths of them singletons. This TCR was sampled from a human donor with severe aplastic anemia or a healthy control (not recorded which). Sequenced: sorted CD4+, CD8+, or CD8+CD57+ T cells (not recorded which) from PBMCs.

The CDR3 nucleotides read TGTGCCAGCAGCTTAGGGGGAGTCGCAGATACGCAGTATTTT. Translating gives CASSLGGVADTQYF. The V gene is TRBV11-2, the J gene TRBJ2-3, with a weak D call TRBD2 (5 bases). The germline V and J ends were trimmed by 1 base and 4 bases, with 9 bases remaining between them. CDR3 length: 14 residues. CDR1 and CDR2 from the germline V gene are SGHAT and FQNNGV. The variable domain in full, with the rest retrieved from reference TRBV11-2 and TRBJ2-3, is EAGVAQSPRYKIIEKRQSVAFWCNPISGHATLYWYQQILGQGPKLLIQFQNNGVVDDSQLPKDRFSAERLKGVDSTLKIQPAKLEDSAVYLCASSLGGVADTQYFGPGTRLTVL.